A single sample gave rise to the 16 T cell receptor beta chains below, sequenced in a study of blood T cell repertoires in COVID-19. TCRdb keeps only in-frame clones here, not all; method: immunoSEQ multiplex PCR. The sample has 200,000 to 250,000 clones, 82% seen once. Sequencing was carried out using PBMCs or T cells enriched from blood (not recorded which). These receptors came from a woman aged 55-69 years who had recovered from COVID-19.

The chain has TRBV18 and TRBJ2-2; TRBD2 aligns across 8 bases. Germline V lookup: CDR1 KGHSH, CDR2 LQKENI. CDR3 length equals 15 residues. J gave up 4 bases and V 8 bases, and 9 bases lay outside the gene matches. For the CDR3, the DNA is TGTGCCAGCGCCCGGGAGGGGGTGAGCACCGGGGAGCTGTTTTTT. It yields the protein CASAREGVSTGELFF.

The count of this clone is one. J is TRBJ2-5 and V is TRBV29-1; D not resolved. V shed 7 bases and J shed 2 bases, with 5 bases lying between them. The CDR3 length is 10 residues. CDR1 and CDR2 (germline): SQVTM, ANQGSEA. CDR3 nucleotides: TGCAGCGCCCTACAAGAGACCCAGTACTTC. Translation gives CSALQETQYF.

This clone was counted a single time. CDR3 in DNA: TGTGCCAGCAGCGCAAGGACAGGGGTTAACTACGAGCAGTACTTC. Amino acid sequence: CASSARTGVNYEQYF. The chain combines TRBV6-5 with TRBJ2-7; 9 bases fit TRBD1. Germline CDR1 MNHEY, CDR2 SVGAGI. J was trimmed by 3 bases and V by 6 bases; bases with no gene match: 9. The CDR3 contains 15 residues.

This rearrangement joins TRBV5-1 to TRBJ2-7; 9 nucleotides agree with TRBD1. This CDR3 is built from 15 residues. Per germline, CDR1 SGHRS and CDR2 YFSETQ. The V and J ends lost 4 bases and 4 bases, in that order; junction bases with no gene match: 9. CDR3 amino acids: CASSSTPGQGYEQYF. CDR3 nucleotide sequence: TGCGCCAGCAGCAGTACCCCGGGACAGGGATACGAGCAGTACTTC.

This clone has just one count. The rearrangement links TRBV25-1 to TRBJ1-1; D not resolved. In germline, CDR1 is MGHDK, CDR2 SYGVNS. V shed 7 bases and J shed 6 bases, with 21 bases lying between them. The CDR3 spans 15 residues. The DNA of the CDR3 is TGTGCCAGCATCGACTCTAGGTGGCGGCGGGCTGAAGCTTTCTTT. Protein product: CASIDSRWRRAEAFF.

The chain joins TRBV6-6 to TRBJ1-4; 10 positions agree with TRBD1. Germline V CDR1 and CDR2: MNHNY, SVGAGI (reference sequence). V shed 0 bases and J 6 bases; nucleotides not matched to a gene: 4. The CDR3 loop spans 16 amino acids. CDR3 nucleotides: TGTGCCAGCAGTTACTCCATCGGGACAGGGGATGAAAAACTGTTTTTT. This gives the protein CASSYSIGTGDEKLFF.

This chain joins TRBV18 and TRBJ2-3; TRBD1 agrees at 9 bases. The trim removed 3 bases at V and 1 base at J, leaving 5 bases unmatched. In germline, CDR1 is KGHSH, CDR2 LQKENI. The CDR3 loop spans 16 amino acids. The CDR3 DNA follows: TGTGCCAGCTCACCGGGACAGGGAGGACGCACAGATACGCAGTATTTT. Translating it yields CASSPGQGGRTDTQYF.

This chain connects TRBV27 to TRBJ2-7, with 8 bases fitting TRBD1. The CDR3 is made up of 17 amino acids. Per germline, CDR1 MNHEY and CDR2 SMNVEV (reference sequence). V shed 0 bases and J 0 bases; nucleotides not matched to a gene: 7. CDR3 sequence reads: CASSLSPGQAASYEQYF. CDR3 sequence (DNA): TGTGCCAGCAGTTTATCCCCGGGACAGGCCGCCTCCTACGAGCAGTACTTC.

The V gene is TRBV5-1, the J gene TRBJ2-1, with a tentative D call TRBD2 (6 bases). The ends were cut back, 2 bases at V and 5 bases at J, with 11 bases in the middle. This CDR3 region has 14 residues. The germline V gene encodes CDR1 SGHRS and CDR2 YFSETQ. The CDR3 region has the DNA TGCGCCAGCAGCTTTTCCGCGGGGAACAATGAGCAGTTCTTC. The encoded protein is CASSFSAGNNEQFF.

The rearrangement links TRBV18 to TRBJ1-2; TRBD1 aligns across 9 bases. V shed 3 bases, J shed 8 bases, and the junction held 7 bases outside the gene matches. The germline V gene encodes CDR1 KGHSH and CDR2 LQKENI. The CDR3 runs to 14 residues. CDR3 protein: CASSPGTGLFGYTF. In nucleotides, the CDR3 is TGTGCCAGCTCACCGGGGACAGGGCTTTTCGGCTACACCTTC. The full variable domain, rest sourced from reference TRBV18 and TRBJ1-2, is NAGVMQNPRHLVRRRGQEARLRCSPMKGHSHVYWYRQLPEEGLKFMVYLQKENIIDESGMPKERFSAEFPKEGPSILRIQQVVRGDSAAYFCASSPGTGLFGYTFGSGTRLTVV.

Here the CDR3 reads CASSFPSSGSNTGELFF. The CDR3 nucleotides are TGCGCCAGCAGTTTCCCGTCTAGCGGGTCGAACACCGGGGAGCTGTTTTTT. The chain carries TRBV10-1 and TRBJ2-2, with 8 positions matching TRBD2. The CDR3 sequence is 17 residues long. J lost 0 bases, V lost 5 bases, and 8 bases had no gene match. The germline gives CDR1 WNHNN, CDR2 SYGVQD (reference sequence).

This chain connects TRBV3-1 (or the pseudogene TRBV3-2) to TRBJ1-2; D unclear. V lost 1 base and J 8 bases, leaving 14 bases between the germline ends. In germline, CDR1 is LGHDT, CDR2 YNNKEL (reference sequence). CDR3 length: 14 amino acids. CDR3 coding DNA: TGTGCCAGCAGCCAAGTCAAAGGTTCGGGAGGCTACACCTTC. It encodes CASSQVKGSGGYTF.

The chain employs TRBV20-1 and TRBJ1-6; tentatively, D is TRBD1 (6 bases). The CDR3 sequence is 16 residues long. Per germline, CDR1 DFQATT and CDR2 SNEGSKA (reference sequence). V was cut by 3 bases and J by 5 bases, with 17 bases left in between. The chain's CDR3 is CSASRGGGRNNSPLHF. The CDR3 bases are TGCAGTGCTAGTCGGGGCGGGGGGCGAAATAATTCACCCCTCCACTTT.

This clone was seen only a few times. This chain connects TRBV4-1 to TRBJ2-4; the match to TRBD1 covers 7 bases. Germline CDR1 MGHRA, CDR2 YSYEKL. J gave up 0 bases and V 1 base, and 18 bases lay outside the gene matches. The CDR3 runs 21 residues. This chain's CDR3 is CASSQGLTPGQKTTAKNIQYF. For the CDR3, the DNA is TGCGCCAGCAGCCAAGGTCTTACCCCGGGACAGAAAACTACAGCCAAAAACATTCAGTACTTC.

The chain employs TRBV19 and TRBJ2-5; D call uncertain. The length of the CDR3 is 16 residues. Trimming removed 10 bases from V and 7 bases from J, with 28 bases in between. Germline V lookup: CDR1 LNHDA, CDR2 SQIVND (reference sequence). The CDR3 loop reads CATSTGFITDRVTQYF. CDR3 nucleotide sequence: TGTGCCACCTCTACGGGTTTTATTACGGATCGGGTGACCCAGTACTTC.

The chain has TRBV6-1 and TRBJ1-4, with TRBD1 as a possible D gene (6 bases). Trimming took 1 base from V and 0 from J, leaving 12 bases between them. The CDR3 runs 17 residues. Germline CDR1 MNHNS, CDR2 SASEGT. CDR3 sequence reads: CASSEGTGSATNEKLFF. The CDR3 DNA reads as TGTGCCAGCAGTGAAGGTACAGGGTCGGCAACTAATGAAAAACTGTTTTTT.